What follows describes a single T cell receptor (beta chain). The sample is drawn from a study of blood T cell repertoires in COVID-19. The wider study: Whether acute or convalescent, the COVID-19 samples came from the United States, Italy and Spain.

Germline V gene sequence: CDR1 MGHRA, CDR2 YSYEKL. Trimming removed 8 bases at V and 6 bases at J, with 14 bases between. The CDR3 sequence is 12 residues long. Per the study methods: Reference gene primer amplification yielded estimated nucleated cell counts. Generated by immunoSEQ multiplex PCR, the TCRdb table keeps only in-frame clones and is missing some. V, J and clone size are taken as reported in that table, and D and trimming were inferred from the DNA itself. The data show about 260,000 clones, around 89% seen once. Participants, 18 to 89 years old, spanned approximately 26 US areas. The chain has TRBV4-1 and TRBJ2-7; D may be TRBD1 (6 bases). The sample was PBMCs or T cells enriched from blood (not recorded which). The sequence was obtained from a woman in her forties or fifties who had recovered from COVID-19. The CDR3 spells CASSGAGSEQYF. Here the CDR3 DNA reads TGCGCCAGCTCAGGGGCCGGCAGCGAGCAGTACTTC.